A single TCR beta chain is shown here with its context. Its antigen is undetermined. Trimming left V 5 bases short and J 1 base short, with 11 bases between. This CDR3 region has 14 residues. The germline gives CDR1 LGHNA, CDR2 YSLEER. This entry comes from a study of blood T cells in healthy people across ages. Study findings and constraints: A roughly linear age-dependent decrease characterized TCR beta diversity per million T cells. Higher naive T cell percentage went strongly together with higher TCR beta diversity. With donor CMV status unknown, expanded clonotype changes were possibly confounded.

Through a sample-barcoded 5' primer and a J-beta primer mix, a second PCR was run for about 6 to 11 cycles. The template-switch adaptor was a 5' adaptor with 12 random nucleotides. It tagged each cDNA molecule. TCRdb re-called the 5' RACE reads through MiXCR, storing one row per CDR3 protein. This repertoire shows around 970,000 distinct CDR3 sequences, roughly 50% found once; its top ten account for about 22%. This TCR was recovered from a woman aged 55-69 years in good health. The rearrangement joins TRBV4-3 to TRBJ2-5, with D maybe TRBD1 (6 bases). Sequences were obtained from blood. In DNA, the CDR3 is TGCGCCAGCAGCTCCGGGACATTCCAAGAGACCCAGTACTTC. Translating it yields CASSSGTFQETQYF.